These 24 T cell receptor beta chains originate from one sample sequenced in a study of blood T cells in healthy people across ages. Then a second PCR, running about 6 to 12 cycles, was carried out with a sample-barcoded 5' primer and a J-beta primer mix. TCRdb re-derived calls from the 5' RACE reads in MiXCR, one entry per CDR3 protein. The table lists some 800,000 distinct CDR3 sequences, roughly 25% of them singletons. The sample also formed part of further work on T cells of mothers and their children.

Sequenced sample: blood. The origin of the receptors is a boy aged 10-17 years in good health.

This chain uses TRBV20-1 with TRBJ2-5; possibly TRBD2 for D (6 bases). The better agreement between TRBJ2-7 and the DNA end casts doubt on the J call. This CDR3 contains 15 residues. Germline CDR1 is DFQATT and CDR2 is SNEGSKA (reference sequence). The CDR3, as DNA: TGCAGTGCGCTTTCGGACTACGGGGGACCTTACGAGCAGTACTTC. It yields the protein CSALSDYGGPYEQYF.

This chain joins TRBV6-1 and TRBJ2-5; weak D call: TRBD2 (6 bases). The germline V gene has CDR1 MNHNS and CDR2 SASEGT. The CDR3 runs 15 residues. V was cut by 6 bases and J by 5 bases, with 19 bases left in between. As DNA, the CDR3 is TGTGCCAGCAGGAATTACGGAGGGGCAGGGGAGACCCAGTACTTC. It codes for CASRNYGGAGETQYF.

This clonotype was observed a few times. V and J are TRBV29-1 and TRBJ2-7; 8 nucleotides line up with TRBD2. J lost 6 bases, V lost 6 bases, and 13 bases had no gene match. This CDR3 is built from 14 residues. The germline CDR1 and CDR2 sequences are SQVTM and ANQGSEA. CDR3 nucleotide sequence: TGCAGCGTGGGGGGAGCGGGAGTTCCCTTCGAGCAGTACTTC. Encoded protein: CSVGGAGVPFEQYF.

This clonotype has more than one count but fewer than ten. The rearrangement links TRBV29-1 to TRBJ2-1; TRBD1 agrees at 7 bases. In germline, CDR1 is SQVTM, CDR2 ANQGSEA. Trimming took 0 bases from V and 10 from J; bases not matched to a gene: 9. CDR3 size: 14 residues. The CDR3 here is CSVEEGGLGREQFF. The CDR3 DNA sequence: TGCAGCGTTGAAGAAGGGGGCTTGGGGAGAGAGCAGTTCTTC.

V is TRBV20-1 and J is TRBJ1-2; maybe TRBD1 (6 bases). CDR3 length: 13 amino acids. Germline CDR1 DFQATT, CDR2 SNEGSKA (reference sequence). V was pared by 5 bases and J by 5 bases, with 15 bases between. CDR3 nucleotide sequence: TGCAGTGCTCCCGGACAGAACGGTTATGGCTACACCTTC. Amino acid sequence: CSAPGQNGYGYTF.

A few counts support this clonotype. V and J are TRBV28 and TRBJ2-1; maybe TRBD2 (6 bases). The V and J ends lost 4 bases and 6 bases respectively, with 16 bases between them. Germline loops: CDR1 MDHEN, CDR2 SYDVKM. CDR3 length equals 15 residues. In nucleotides, the CDR3 is TGTGCCAGCAGTTCCGGGACTTTTGGGAGCAATGAGCAGTTCTTC. Amino acid sequence: CASSSGTFGSNEQFF.

The genes are TRBV4-2 and TRBJ1-2; D unresolved. The germline V and J ends were trimmed by 0 bases and 3 bases, with 11 bases remaining between them. The CDR3 contains 15 residues. Germline CDR1 is LGHNA and CDR2 is YNFKEQ. CDR3 residues: CASSQEEGTHYGYTF. DNA for the CDR3: TGTGCCAGCAGCCAAGAGGAGGGAACTCACTATGGCTACACCTTC.

The CDR3 region has the DNA TGCAGTGCTACCACAGCTGGACAGAACTCTTCTGGGGCCAACGTCCTGACTTTC. This codes for CSATTAGQNSSGANVLTF. The gene calls are TRBV20-1 and TRBJ2-6, with a possible D match to TRBD1 (6 bases). The CDR3 extends over 18 amino acids. V lost 4 bases to trimming and J lost 1 base, with 20 bases between them. In germline, CDR1 is DFQATT, CDR2 SNEGSKA (reference sequence).

This clonotype has just a few counts. The V gene is TRBV5-1, the J gene TRBJ1-4; D is unresolved. This CDR3 contains 14 residues. V lost 4 bases and J 0 bases, leaving 7 bases between the germline ends. In germline, CDR1 is SGHRS, CDR2 YFSETQ. In DNA, the CDR3 is TGCGCCAGCAGCCCCACACCAACTAATGAAAAACTGTTTTTT. Amino acids: CASSPTPTNEKLFF.

The chain carries TRBV12-3 or TRBV12-4 and TRBJ2-5; D possibly corresponds to TRBD1 (5 bases). Trimming pared 6 bases from V and 7 bases from J, leaving 15 bases between. The CDR3 loop spans 13 amino acids. The CDR3 protein is CASSPGLQATQYF. In nucleotides, the CDR3 is TGTGCCAGCAGCCCCGGGTTACAGGCGACCCAGTACTTC.

The sample holds a few counts of this clonotype. An end of the junction differs from the germline gene, which may be a read error. The chain couples TRBV29-1 to TRBJ2-5; 7 bases map to TRBD2. There are 17 residues in the CDR3. Germline CDR1 reads SQVTM; CDR2 reads ANQGSEA. CDR3 protein: CSVGVVAGRLYQETLYF. Here the CDR3 DNA reads TGCAGCGTTGGTGTGGTAGCGGGCAGATTGTACCAAGAGACCCTGTACTTC.

In its sample, this clonotype was seen a few times. The V gene is TRBV7-3, the J gene TRBJ2-5; D is unclear. The J call may not be correct, given that the DNA end is closer to TRBJ2-7. Germline CDR1 SGHTA, CDR2 FQGTGA. CDR3 length: 14 amino acids. CDR3 amino acids: CASSLFGGYYEQYF. The CDR3 nucleotides read TGTGCCAGCAGCTTATTCGGCGGTTACTACGAGCAGTACTTC.

This clonotype was counted only a few times. The rearrangement links TRBV24-1 to TRBJ2-1; D remains ambiguous. Germline V gene data show CDR1 as KGHDR and CDR2 as SFDVKD. Trimming stripped 0 bases from V and 5 bases from J, with 13 bases between. The CDR3 length is 16 residues. The CDR3 DNA is TGTGCCACCAGTGATTTGGAATTAGACGGCCACAATGAGCAGTTCTTC. Translated, it gives CATSDLELDGHNEQFF.

The V and J genes are TRBV28 and TRBJ2-5, with D perhaps being TRBD1 or TRBD2 (7 bases each). Germline lookup yields CDR1 MDHEN and CDR2 SYDVKM. V lost 8 bases and J 5 bases, leaving 15 bases between the germline ends. The CDR3 contains 13 residues. Here the CDR3 reads CASGRGGGETQYF. DNA of the CDR3: TGTGCCAGCGGCAGGGGGGGAGGGGAGACCCAGTACTTC.

V and J are TRBV28 and TRBJ1-2; TRBD1 matches at 7 bases. This CDR3 has 14 residues. With 6 bases clipped from V and 4 bases from J, the junction kept 8 bases outside the gene matches. CDR1 MDHEN and CDR2 SYDVKM come from the germline V gene. CDR3 amino acids: CASRGPGQSYGYTF. The DNA for the CDR3 is TGTGCCAGCAGGGGACCGGGACAGAGCTATGGCTACACCTTC.

This clonotype was counted a few times. This chain connects TRBV28 to TRBJ1-2; D perhaps matches TRBD1 (5 bases). The germline V gene encodes CDR1 MDHEN and CDR2 SYDVKM. This CDR3 has 13 amino acids. The V gene lost 3 bases and the J gene lost 5 bases, with 10 bases spanning the gap. DNA of the CDR3: TGTGCCAGCAGTTTGGGGCGGACATATGGCTACACCTTC. Translating gives CASSLGRTYGYTF.

J is TRBJ2-7 and V is TRBV5-1; D is unclear. The length of the CDR3 is 15 residues. Germline CDR1 is SGHRS and CDR2 is YFSETQ. Trimming cost V 4 bases and J 1 base, with 15 bases left between them. This CDR3 reads CASSGQAIPSYEQYF. CDR3 sequence (DNA): TGCGCCAGCAGCGGCCAGGCGATCCCATCCTACGAGCAGTACTTC. The full variable domain, its missing parts supplied by reference TRBV5-1 and TRBJ2-7, is KAGVTQTPRYLIKTRGQQVTLSCSPISGHRSVSWYQQTPGQGLQFLFEYFSETQRNKGNFPGRFSGRQFSNSRSEMNVSTLELGDSALYLCASSGQAIPSYEQYFGPGTRLTVT.

The chain recombines TRBV11-2 with TRBJ2-5, with D possibly TRBD2 on 6 matching bases. CDR1 SGHAT and CDR2 FQNNGV come from the germline V gene. The CDR3 spans 16 residues. Trimming shortened V by 4 bases and J by 3 bases, and 18 bases separated the two germline ends. CDR3: CASSYGPAGSEETQYF. CDR3 nucleotides: TGTGCCAGCAGCTACGGGCCCGCGGGGTCAGAAGAGACCCAGTACTTC.

There are many counts of this clonotype. The chain joins TRBV27 to TRBJ2-5; 8 positions match TRBD2. Trimming at V came to 6 bases and at J to 4 bases, leaving 7 bases not matched to a gene. This CDR3 has 14 amino acids. Germline lookup yields CDR1 MNHEY and CDR2 SMNVEV (reference sequence). CDR3 bases: TGTGCCAGCAGCTACGGGGGGGCCAGAGAGACCCAGTACTTC. It specifies CASSYGGARETQYF.

This clonotype was counted a few times. The chain carries TRBV27 and TRBJ1-5; no definite D call. This CDR3 is built from 13 residues. The germline V gene has CDR1 MNHEY and CDR2 SMNVEV (reference sequence). V was pared by 2 bases and J by 7 bases, with 9 bases between. This CDR3 is CASSLGSYQPQHF. The DNA of the CDR3 is TGTGCCAGCAGTTTAGGGTCATACCAGCCCCAGCATTTT.

This chain connects TRBV7-9 to TRBJ2-1; TRBD2 matches at 9 bases. The CDR3 totals 14 residues. Germline V gives CDR1 SEHNR, CDR2 FQNEAQ (reference sequence). V shed 1 base and J 15 bases; nucleotides not matched to a gene: 10. CDR3 sequence: CASSLVTGLAGRFF. The DNA for the CDR3 is TGTGCCAGCAGCTTAGTCACGGGGCTAGCGGGGCGGTTCTTC.

This clonotype was detected only a few times. The chain employs TRBV11-2 and TRBJ2-5; D possibly corresponds to TRBD2 (5 bases). V was cut by 4 bases and J by 11 bases, with 17 bases left in between. CDR3 length equals 13 residues. CDR1 is SGHAT, CDR2 FQNNGV, per germline. CDR3 amino acids: CASSSSFYGEQYF. The CDR3 DNA reads as TGTGCCAGCAGCTCAAGTTTTTACGGGGAGCAGTACTTC. The whole variable domain, filled in from reference TRBV11-2 and TRBJ2-5, reads EAGVAQSPRYKIIEKRQSVAFWCNPISGHATLYWYQQILGQGPKLLIQFQNNGVVDDSQLPKDRFSAERLKGVDSTLKIQPAKLEDSAVYLCASSSSFYGEQYFGPGTRLLVL.

This clonotype has a handful of counts. The J gene is TRBJ2-1, the V gene TRBV6-6; D call uncertain. The DNA end lines up better with TRBJ2-7; the J call may be wrong. The CDR3 spans 13 residues. Germline CDR1 reads MNHNY; CDR2 reads SVGAGI (reference sequence). This CDR3 is CASTPHFSYEQYF. The CDR3 DNA sequence: TGTGCCAGCACACCCCACTTCTCCTACGAGCAGTACTTC.

The chain recombines TRBV5-1 with TRBJ2-3; D not resolved. The V and J ends lost 1 base and 3 bases respectively, with 9 bases between them. The germline gives CDR1 SGHRS, CDR2 YFSETQ. The CDR3 is 14 residues long. The CDR3 protein is CASSLTLNTDTQYF. Here the CDR3 DNA reads TGCGCCAGCAGCTTGACCCTGAATACAGATACGCAGTATTTT.